This TCR beta chain was sequenced for a study of blood T cell repertoires in COVID-19. Generated by immunoSEQ multiplex PCR, the TCRdb table keeps only in-frame clones and is missing some. The data show around 300,000 clones, 85% to 90% seen once. The clonotype comes from a woman aged 55 to 70 in a cohort exposed to, infected with or recovered from COVID-19 (not recorded which). Sequences were obtained from PBMCs or T cells enriched from blood (not recorded which).

In nucleotides, the CDR3 is TGTGCCAGCAGCTTAGGGGGCTCAGATACGCAGTATTTT. Protein sequence: CASSLGGSDTQYF. The chain combines TRBV7-2 with TRBJ2-3; tentative D call: TRBD1 (5 bases). V dropped 1 base and J dropped 4 bases, with 6 bases sitting between them. Germline loops: CDR1 SGHTA, CDR2 FQGNSA. There are 13 residues in the CDR3.